A selection of T cell receptor beta chains follows, all from one sample in a study of CD8 T cells in Susac syndrome. MiXCR, run by TCRdb on the immunoSEQ multiplex PCR reads, gives a single entry per CDR3 protein. The repertoire holds fewer than 350,000 distinct CDR3 sequences, with about nine tenths as singletons. The sample consisted of CD8+ T cells from PBMCs. The receptors originated from a human donor with multiple sclerosis. Each CDR3 is given with its conserved first and last residue. The order of the fields is CDR3 DNA, CDR3 protein, J gene, CDR3 length, V gene, D gene, clone size. D genes are given only for firm matches. Where a row states a size, it is once, few, many or the class of an expanded clone; other rows omit it.

TGTGCCTGGAGTGTACAGGGAAACGAGCAGTACTTC,CAWSVQGNEQYF,TRBJ2-7,12,TRBV30,-,-
TGTGCCAGCCGGGGCAGCGAGGCCTACGAGCAGTACTTC,CASRGSEAYEQYF,TRBJ2-7,13,TRBV14,-,-
TGTGCCAGCAGCTCCGACTGGCCCCAAGAGACCCAGTACTTC,CASSSDWPQETQYF,TRBJ2-5,14,TRBV5-4,-,-
TGTGCCAGCAGCTTAGACGTCAACACTGAAGCTTTCTTT,CASSLDVNTEAFF,TRBJ1-1,13,TRBV11-3,-,once
TGTGCCAGCAGCTTAATAGGACAGCAAGAGACCCAGTACTTC,CASSLIGQQETQYF,TRBJ2-5,14,TRBV7-9,-,-
TGTGCCAGCAGCCCCCACGCAAGCACAGATACGCAGTATTTT,CASSPHASTDTQYF,TRBJ2-3,14,TRBV4-2,-,once
TGTGCCAGCAGCGTAGGGGGACTAGGGTTTTACAATGAGCAGTTCTTC,CASSVGGLGFYNEQFF,TRBJ2-1,16,TRBV9,TRBD2,-
TGTGCCAGCAGAACAGGTTCCCGCAATGAGCAGTTCTTC,CASRTGSRNEQFF,TRBJ2-1,13,TRBV7-9,-,-
TGTGCCAGCAGACTTGGACTAGCGGGAGGTTACGAGCAGTACTTC,CASRLGLAGGYEQYF,TRBJ2-7,15,TRBV27,TRBD2,-
TGTGCCAGCAGTTACTCGGCTAGCGGCCCTTCGGGGCAGTTCTTC,CASSYSASGPSGQFF,TRBJ2-1,15,TRBV6-6,TRBD2,-
TGTGCCAGCAGTGAAGGACGGGCCTATTCTTACGAGCAGTACTTC,CASSEGRAYSYEQYF,TRBJ2-7,15,TRBV6-1,-,once
TGTGCCAGCAGTTCGCTGTACAGGGGGCACACCGGGGAGCTGTTTTTT,CASSSLYRGHTGELFF,TRBJ2-2,16,TRBV27,TRBD1,-
TGCGCCAGCAGCTTCGGCCGGGACAGCCTCTACGAGCAGTACTTC,CASSFGRDSLYEQYF,TRBJ2-7,15,TRBV4-3,TRBD1,-
TGTGCCTGGAGTGGCGGACAGGGGACAGATACGCAGTATTTT,CAWSGGQGTDTQYF,TRBJ2-3,14,TRBV30,TRBD1,-
TGTGCCAGCAGCCACGGCCTATTCTATGGCTACACCTTC,CASSHGLFYGYTF,TRBJ1-2,13,TRBV14,-,-
TGTGCCAGCAGTGCTTCTTCGGGGTCCAATGAGCAGTTCTTC,CASSASSGSNEQFF,TRBJ2-1,14,TRBV6-4,-,-
TGTGCCAGCAGTTACAGGTTTGGGGGTTTGGGGCTTGGGGCCAACGTCCTGACTTTC,CASSYRFGGLGLGANVLTF,TRBJ2-6,19,TRBV6-5,-,-
TGTGCCACCGGACAGGGGAGTTCACCCCTCCACTTT,CATGQGSSPLHF,TRBJ1-6,12,TRBV27,TRBD1,-
TGTGCCAGCAGCATACTAACTTCGGGACAGAAGATTAATGAAAAACTGTTTTTT,CASSILTSGQKINEKLFF,TRBJ1-4,18,TRBV21-1,-,-
TGTGCCAGCAGTTTTGCGCTAGCGGCCGGGGAGCTGTTTTTT,CASSFALAAGELFF,TRBJ2-2,14,TRBV27,TRBD2,-
TGTGCCAGCAGCAAGCCTACCGGGGAGCTGTTTTTT,CASSKPTGELFF,TRBJ2-2,12,TRBV6-5,-,-
TGCAGTGCCTCAGCGACTGCCACCTACGAGCAGTACTTC,CSASATATYEQYF,TRBJ2-7,13,TRBV20-1,-,-
TGTGCCAGCAGTGAACCCGGAGACGATGAGCAGTTCTTC,CASSEPGDDEQFF,TRBJ2-1,13,TRBV2,-,-
TGTGCCACCAGCGCCCTCTATGGGGGGCGAACCGGGGAGCTGTTTTTT,CATSALYGGRTGELFF,TRBJ2-2,16,TRBV24-1,-,once
TGTGCCAGCAGTTCCTCCCCCGGGACTAGCGGGAGCGATACGCAGTATTTT,CASSSSPGTSGSDTQYF,TRBJ2-3,17,TRBV6-4,TRBD2,-
TGTGCCAGCAGTTCGGGACTCTCACACTACGAGCAGTACTTC,CASSSGLSHYEQYF,TRBJ2-7,14,TRBV27,-,-
TGCAGTGCCAGAATAATCGGGACTGGAAGCTCCTACGAGCAGTACTTC,CSARIIGTGSSYEQYF,TRBJ2-7,16,TRBV20-1,-,-
TGCAGTGCTAATGACAGGGGGGTTTCGTCCGGGGAGCTGTTTTTT,CSANDRGVSSGELFF,TRBJ2-2,15,TRBV20-1,TRBD1,once
TGTGCCAGCACCAAGGACAGCGGGGAGCTGTTTTTT,CASTKDSGELFF,TRBJ2-2,12,TRBV12-3/TRBV12-4,-,once
TGCGCCAGCAGCCCCTCGGGGGGTGGCCCCTCTGGGGCCAACGTCCTGACTTTC,CASSPSGGGPSGANVLTF,TRBJ2-6,18,TRBV4-3,TRBD2,-
TGCAGTGCTAGTTATTCTAGCGGGAGACCTTACAATGAGCAGTTCTTC,CSASYSSGRPYNEQFF,TRBJ2-1,16,TRBV20-1,TRBD2,-
TGCGCCAGCACAGATACTAGCGGGAGTTCGATCGGGGAGCTGTTTTTT,CASTDTSGSSIGELFF,TRBJ2-2,16,TRBV10-2,TRBD2,-
TGTGCCAGTAGTGCCTCACCTAACACTGAAGCTTTCTTT,CASSASPNTEAFF,TRBJ1-1,13,TRBV19,-,-
TGTGCCAGCAGCTTCGGGGATAACAATGAGCAGTTCTTC,CASSFGDNNEQFF,TRBJ2-1,13,TRBV11-1,-,-
TGTGCCAGCAGTGAAGGCCTCGGTGAGCAGTTCTTC,CASSEGLGEQFF,TRBJ2-1,12,TRBV2,-,-
TGTGCCAGCAGCGATCTGGGACCTGGAAACACCATATATTTT,CASSDLGPGNTIYF,TRBJ1-3,14,TRBV9,-,-
TGTGCCAGCAGCTTAGCACTGGGACTCGAGCAGTACTTC,CASSLALGLEQYF,TRBJ2-7,13,TRBV7-9,-,-
TGTGCCAGCAGCCCTCAGAATAAGGGGATCTTCGTCTACGAGCAGTACTTC,CASSPQNKGIFVYEQYF,TRBJ2-7,17,TRBV7-2,-,-
TGCAGCTCCCTCGGGCAGGTAGACAATGAGCAGTTCTTC,CSSLGQVDNEQFF,TRBJ2-1,13,TRBV29-1,-,-
TGTGCCAGCAGCCTTCGGACTAGCGGGAGGGGAAGCTACGAGCAGTACTTC,CASSLRTSGRGSYEQYF,TRBJ2-7,17,TRBV3-1,TRBD2,-
TGCGCCAGCAGCCAAGGCGGGGGGCCGAACACCGGGGAGCTGTTTTTT,CASSQGGGPNTGELFF,TRBJ2-2,16,TRBV4-1,TRBD2,-
TGCAGTGCTGGAGCGGGGGTGGACACTGAAGCTTTCTTT,CSAGAGVDTEAFF,TRBJ1-1,13,TRBV20-1,-,-
TGTGCCAGCAGGCCGGCCAGGGCCTTTAGACCCCAAGAGACCCAGTACTTC,CASRPARAFRPQETQYF,TRBJ2-5,17,TRBV2,-,once
TGCGCCAGCAGCCTACCGACAGGGAACTACGAGCAGTACTTC,CASSLPTGNYEQYF,TRBJ2-7,14,TRBV4-1,TRBD1,-
TGCAGCGTTGAGGGCGGCGGCAGGGGCAATGGTAATTCACCCCTCCACTTT,CSVEGGGRGNGNSPLHF,TRBJ1-6,17,TRBV29-1,-,-